This is a list of T cell receptor beta chains from one sample in a study of cytotoxic CD8 clonotypes in ibrutinib-treated CLL. Using immunoSEQ multiplex PCR, the repertoire was profiled, and TCRdb retains in-frame clones only, with some absent. The table includes some 98,000 clones, about 78% detected once. Material: PBMCs, obtained after 12 months of ibrutinib treatment. These receptors were collected from a human donor with chronic lymphocytic leukemia. Each CDR3 is given with its conserved first and last residue. A D gene is named only where the DNA matches it firmly. For some rows the clone size is stated as once, few or many, or as a class when expanded; others skip it.

j_call	v_call	d_call	clone_size	cdr3_aa	cdr3_nt
TRBJ1-5	TRBV19	-	-	CASTKPGGNQPQHF	TGTGCCAGTACCAAGCCCGGAGGGAATCAGCCCCAGCATTTT
TRBJ1-1	TRBV6-5	TRBD1	-	CASSRGETEAFF	TGTGCCAGCAGCAGGGGGGAAACTGAAGCTTTCTTT
TRBJ1-2	TRBV4-1	TRBD1	-	CASSQAVTGYGYTF	TGCGCCAGCAGCCAAGCCGTGACAGGGTATGGCTACACCTTC
TRBJ2-2	TRBV7-6	-	few	CASSLARGLNTGELFF	TGTGCCAGCAGCTTAGCGCGTGGACTGAACACCGGGGAGCTGTTTTTT
TRBJ2-1	TRBV2	-	-	CASRVLDLEQFF	TGTGCCAGCAGGGTACTCGACCTAGAGCAGTTCTTC
TRBJ2-1	TRBV5-1	-	-	CASSLTGHNNNEQFF	TGCGCCAGCAGCCTCACGGGACACAACAACAATGAGCAGTTCTTC
TRBJ1-1	TRBV27	-	few	CASRSVRQTGTAINTEAFF	TGTGCCAGCAGGAGTGTTCGTCAAACCGGGACGGCGATTAACACTGAAGCTTTCTTT
TRBJ1-2	TRBV19	-	-	CASSRAPYDGYTF	TGTGCCAGCTCTCGGGCCCCGTACGATGGCTACACCTTC
TRBJ2-1	TRBV7-2	TRBD1	-	CASSLGQGAFNEQFF	TGTGCCAGCAGTTTAGGACAGGGGGCGTTCAATGAGCAGTTCTTC
TRBJ2-1	TRBV29-1	-	-	CSVEHLVNEQFF	TGCAGCGTTGAACACCTCGTGAATGAGCAGTTCTTC
TRBJ2-2	TRBV13	-	once	CASRAIGTGGSTGELFF	TGTGCCAGCAGAGCCATTGGGACTGGCGGTAGTACCGGGGAGCTGTTTTTT
TRBJ2-2	TRBV10-1	-	-	CASSRGGELFF	TGCGCCAGCAGCCGAGGCGGGGAGCTGTTTTTT
TRBJ1-1	TRBV7-2	TRBD1	-	CASSLVATGGFTEAFF	TGTGCCAGCAGCTTAGTGGCGACAGGGGGCTTCACTGAAGCTTTCTTT
TRBJ2-1	TRBV7-2	-	once	CASSLSGGGYNEQFF	TGTGCCAGCAGCTTATCTGGGGGCGGCTACAATGAGCAGTTCTTC
TRBJ2-7	TRBV5-1	TRBD1	-	CASSLGTDRKFYEQYF	TGCGCCAGCAGCTTAGGAACGGACAGGAAATTCTACGAGCAGTACTTC
TRBJ2-7	TRBV30	TRBD2	-	CAWSVRGGSYEQYF	TGTGCCTGGAGTGTCCGCGGGGGCTCCTACGAGCAGTACTTC
TRBJ2-3	TRBV27	TRBD1	-	CASSSDRGTDTQYF	TGTGCCAGCAGTTCTGACAGGGGTACAGATACGCAGTATTTT
TRBJ2-5	TRBV7-2	-	-	CASSRGQQETQYF	TGTGCCAGCAGCCGTGGACAGCAAGAGACCCAGTACTTC
TRBJ1-2	TRBV5-4	-	-	CASSLTGLGGYTF	TGTGCCAGCAGCTTGACAGGGCTTGGAGGCTACACCTTC
TRBJ1-2	TRBV4-2	-	-	CASSQEGQGGYGYTF	TGTGCCAGCAGCCAAGAGGGGCAGGGAGGCTATGGCTACACCTTC
TRBJ2-3	TRBV5-6	-	many	CASSLLSDGTDTQYF	TGTGCCAGCAGCTTGCTCTCGGACGGGACAGATACGCAGTATTTT
TRBJ2-7	TRBV9	-	-	CASSVGASIHEQYF	TGTGCCAGCAGCGTAGGAGCTAGTATCCACGAGCAGTACTTC
TRBJ2-5	TRBV27	-	-	CASSFALAPKETQYF	TGTGCCAGCAGTTTTGCCCTAGCTCCGAAAGAGACCCAGTACTTC
TRBJ2-5	TRBV5-1	TRBD2	-	CASSYSGGPNWYQYF	TGCGCCAGCAGCTATAGCGGGGGGCCGAACTGGTACCAGTACTTC
TRBJ2-3	TRBV7-2	-	-	CASSLRVADTQYF	TGTGCCAGCAGCTTAAGGGTGGCAGATACGCAGTATTTT
TRBJ2-1	TRBV11-3	TRBD2	-	CASTLRTSGGGSYNEQFF	TGTGCCAGCACCCTGCGGACTAGCGGGGGGGGCTCCTACAATGAGCAGTTCTTC
TRBJ2-7	TRBV20-1	-	-	CSAAGVGEQYF	TGCAGTGCCGCAGGGGTTGGCGAGCAGTACTTC
TRBJ1-2	TRBV5-6	-	-	CATSALTGNYGYTF	TGTGCCACCTCAGCGTTGACAGGAAACTATGGCTACACCTTC
TRBJ2-1	TRBV7-3	-	-	CASSLIPGAYNEQFF	TGTGCCAGCAGCTTAATCCCCGGGGCCTACAATGAGCAGTTCTTC
TRBJ2-2	TRBV7-2	-	once	CASSPKSNTGELFF	TGTGCCAGCAGCCCGAAATCTAACACCGGGGAGCTGTTTTTT
TRBJ2-7	TRBV4-3	TRBD1	-	CTSSQGQGDEQYF	TGCACCAGCAGCCAAGGACAGGGAGACGAGCAGTACTTC
TRBJ2-3	TRBV6-5	-	-	CASSYSRLADTQYF	TGTGCCAGCAGTTACTCGAGGCTGGCAGATACGCAGTATTTT
TRBJ1-5	TRBV7-9	TRBD1	once	CASSLGAGGENQPQHF	TGTGCCAGCAGCTTAGGGGCAGGGGGGGAGAATCAGCCCCAGCATTTT
TRBJ2-7	TRBV19	-	-	CASSISAMPGEQYF	TGTGCCAGTAGTATCTCCGCCATGCCCGGCGAGCAGTACTTC
TRBJ1-1	TRBV6-1	-	few	CASSEAGRLNTEAFF	TGTGCCAGCAGTGAAGCCGGCAGACTGAACACTGAAGCTTTCTTT
TRBJ1-1	TRBV11-2	-	few	CASSLSGTEAFF	TGTGCCAGCAGCTTATCCGGCACTGAAGCTTTCTTT
TRBJ2-5	TRBV5-4	-	few	CASSAHTRGPETQYF	TGTGCCAGCAGCGCCCACACTAGGGGCCCAGAGACCCAGTACTTC
TRBJ2-2	TRBV11-3	-	-	CASSQFEGAGELFF	TGTGCCAGCAGCCAATTCGAGGGGGCCGGGGAGCTGTTTTTT
TRBJ2-6	TRBV7-9	-	-	CASSFSGANVLTF	TGTGCCTCCAGTTTCTCTGGGGCCAACGTCCTGACTTTC
TRBJ2-6	TRBV7-9	-	-	CASSSDGSSGANVLTF	TGTGCCAGCAGCTCCGACGGAAGCTCTGGGGCCAACGTCCTGACTTTC
TRBJ1-3	TRBV10-3	-	-	CAITGEASGNTIYF	TGTGCCATCACTGGGGAGGCGTCTGGAAACACCATATATTTT
TRBJ2-7	TRBV6-1	-	-	CASRGKGFYEQYF	TGTGCCAGCAGGGGAAAGGGGTTCTACGAGCAGTACTTC